A selection of T cell receptor beta chains follows, all from one sample in a study of blood T cell repertoires in COVID-19. TCRdb's copy holds only in-frame clones and misses some; the assay was immunoSEQ multiplex PCR. Of 110,000 or so clones in the sample, 75% to 90% are singletons; the top ten hold 6.5% to 8.5%. Sequencing was performed on peripheral blood. These receptors all come from a human donor in a cohort sampled during active COVID-19. Both conserved end residues are part of each CDR3. D genes are given only for firm matches. A row's size may be missing; if present it is once, few, many or a size class.

TRBJ2-4 TRBV6-5 . . TGTGCCAGCAGTTCGGCGGGACTTACTGCCAAAAACATTCAGTACTTC CASSSAGLTAKNIQYF
TRBJ2-3 TRBV24-1 . . TGTGCCACCAGTGATTTTGGGGTTAGCGCAGATACGCAGTATTTT CATSDFGVSADTQYF
TRBJ2-3 TRBV7-9 TRBD2 . TGTGCCAGCAGCTTAGTCGGGACTAGCGGGAGGGCCGGGAAGTATTTT CASSLVGTSGRAGKYF
TRBJ1-5 TRBV6-4 . . TGTGCCAGCAGTGAAACGGGGAATAGCAATCAGCCCCAGCATTTT CASSETGNSNQPQHF
TRBJ1-5 TRBV6-6 TRBD1 . TGTGCCAGCAGTTCGCGACAGGGGATCAATCAGCCCCAGCATTTT CASSSRQGINQPQHF
TRBJ1-5 TRBV6-5 TRBD1 few TGTGCCAGCAGTTCCGGACAGGAGGGTCAGCCCCAGCATTTT CASSSGQEGQPQHF
TRBJ1-1 TRBV5-5 . . TGTGCCAGCAGCACCGAGGCTGAAGCTTTCTTT CASSTEAEAFF
TRBJ1-4 TRBV27 . . TGTGCCAGCAGTTTAATTAGTGGGAGAAATGAAAAACTGTTTTTT CASSLISGRNEKLFF
TRBJ1-2 TRBV15 TRBD1 . TGTGCCACCAGCAGCTCGGACAGGGGGCATGGCTACACCTTC CATSSSDRGHGYTF
TRBJ2-7 TRBV28 . . TGTGCCAGCAGCACTTCCCAGGGTCCTCTCTACGAGCAGTACTTC CASSTSQGPLYEQYF
TRBJ2-7 TRBV4-2 TRBD2 few TGTGCCAGCAGCCAGGCCAGCGGGGGGGCAAAGGGGAGCGAGCAGTACTTC CASSQASGGAKGSEQYF
TRBJ2-5 TRBV24-1 TRBD2 once TGTGCCACCAGTGACCATAGCGGGAGGAACCCAGAGACCCAGTACTTC CATSDHSGRNPETQYF
TRBJ1-4 TRBV14 TRBD1 . TGTGCCAGCAGCCAAGATCGGACAGGGAGACTGTTTTTT CASSQDRTGRLFF
TRBJ2-7 TRBV2 TRBD1 . TGTGCCAGCAACGAAGACAGGGACTACGAGCAGTACTTC CASNEDRDYEQYF
TRBJ2-2 TRBV3-1/TRBV3-2 TRBD1 . TGTGCCAGCAGCCAAGAAAACAGGGGTGTTTCCGGGGAGCTGTTTTTT CASSQENRGVSGELFF
TRBJ1-2 TRBV28 . . TGTGCCAGCAGTTACTACAGGGATACGGATGGCTACACCTTC CASSYYRDTDGYTF